The TCR beta chain described here comes from a study of cytomegalovirus exposure and HLA in healthy donors. CDR1 and CDR2 (germline): MNHEY, SMNVEV (reference sequence). This CDR3 comprises 15 residues. With 5 bases clipped from V and 4 bases from J, the junction kept 8 bases outside the gene matches. PCR was performed using 60 Vbeta and 13 Jbeta primers. The data were produced by immunoSEQ multiplex PCR, yet TCRdb's version contains in-frame clones alone and is incomplete. Of 130,000 to 150,000 clones listed, around 80% are singletons. The V and J genes are TRBV27 and TRBJ2-7, with TRBD1 matching 10 bases. Sequences were obtained from PBMCs. The receptor's source is a man in his thirties or forties in good health and CMV-seronegative. The CDR3 reads CASSPRDRGFYEQYF. CDR3 bases: TGTGCCAGCAGTCCCAGGGACAGGGGTTTTTACGAGCAGTACTTC.